These 14 T cell receptor beta chains share one sample of origin, sequenced in a study of T cells after yellow fever vaccination (dated by TCRdb to about 2019). Library creation used 5' RACE. Sequencer: Illumina NovaSeq 6000. In TCRdb, the public reads were trimmed at Q25 with fastp and aligned with MiXCR, with productive beta chains retained. Each CDR3 protein appears once, grouped with its most common genes and DNA. This sample has about 340,000 distinct CDR3 sequences in its table, and approximately 13% of those were observed once. The ten largest account for 2.5% to 3.5% of the sample. The sample's treatment or condition, from its label and the paper: live attenuated yellow fever vaccine strain. The sequencing here drew on CD4+ T cells sorted from PBMCs, taken 15 days after the yellow fever booster vaccination. The receptor source for this set is a man between 18 and 35 years old who received the YFV17D yellow fever vaccine.

In its sample, this clonotype was seen a few times. The chain uses TRBV12-3 or TRBV12-4 and TRBJ2-7, with TRBD2 as a possible D gene (5 bases). V lost 5 bases and J 2 bases, leaving 10 bases between the germline ends. The CDR3 totals 13 residues. CDR3 region: CASSRRLPYEQYF. DNA of the CDR3: TGTGCCAGCAGTCGGCGACTACCCTACGAGCAGTACTTC.

In nucleotides, the CDR3 is TGTGCCAGCACCTCTTACGGGGCCGAGCAGTACTTC. This encodes CASTSYGAEQYF. V usage is TRBV11-2 and J usage is TRBJ2-7; either TRBD1 or TRBD2 may supply D (5 bases each). CDR1 and CDR2 from the germline V gene are SGHAT and FQNNGV. The CDR3 totals 12 residues. Trimming took 7 bases from V and 6 from J, leaving 13 bases between them.

The table lists this clonotype with many counts. This CDR3 reads CASRRDNSYEQYF. The CDR3 DNA sequence: TGCGCCAGCAGGAGGGACAACTCCTACGAGCAGTACTTC. The gene calls are TRBV5-1 and TRBJ2-7; a possible D gene is TRBD1 (6 bases). V lost 5 bases to trimming and J lost 0 bases, with 9 bases between them. This CDR3 is 13 amino acids long. Germline loops: CDR1 SGHRS, CDR2 YFSETQ.

This clonotype has only a few counts. The rearrangement links TRBV12-3 or TRBV12-4 to TRBJ1-3; TRBD1 matches 8 bases. Trimming cost V 5 bases and J 1 base; bases outside gene matches: 4. The CDR3 sequence is 15 residues long. CDR3 bases: TGTGCCAGCAGTCCTCAGGGGGCGTCTGGAAACACCATATATTTT. Protein product: CASSPQGASGNTIYF.

This clonotype has a count of ten or more. The V call is TRBV5-1, the J call TRBJ2-3; D remains unclear. The germline gives CDR1 SGHRS, CDR2 YFSETQ. CDR3 length: 14 amino acids. Trimming left V 5 bases short and J 3 bases short, with 13 bases between. DNA of the CDR3: TGCGCCAGCAGAGTGTTTTGGGGTACAGATACGCAGTATTTT. It yields the protein CASRVFWGTDTQYF.

The gene calls are TRBV4-1 and TRBJ1-1; no definite D call. The germline CDR1 and CDR2 sequences are MGHRA and YSYEKL. Trimming removed 7 bases from V and 0 bases from J, with 9 bases in between. The CDR3 covers 13 residues. DNA for the CDR3: TGCGCCAGCAACTCCCAATTGAACACTGAAGCTTTCTTT. Translated: CASNSQLNTEAFF.

The rearrangement uses TRBV5-1 and TRBJ2-7; D is ambiguous. V was clipped by 3 bases and J by 2 bases, with 9 bases between them. The CDR3 consists of 13 residues. Germline loops: CDR1 SGHRS, CDR2 YFSETQ. Here the CDR3 DNA reads TGCGCCAGCAGCTCATCTCGGACCTACGAGCAGTACTTC. This translates into CASSSSRTYEQYF.

This clonotype was observed many times. CDR3 nucleotide sequence: TGTGCCAGCAGCCCAGAGGTCGGCACTGAAGCTTTCTTT. Translated, it gives CASSPEVGTEAFF. The gene calls are TRBV12-3 or TRBV12-4 and TRBJ1-1; D ambiguous. Trimming removed 6 bases from V and 4 bases from J, with 12 bases in between. The CDR3 contains 13 residues.

This clonotype was found a few times. This chain uses TRBV25-1 with TRBJ2-3, with D maybe TRBD2 (5 bases). V shed 7 bases and J shed 5 bases, with 16 bases lying between them. Per the germline V gene, CDR1 is MGHDK and CDR2 is SYGVNS. This CDR3 is 14 amino acids long. CDR3 coding DNA: TGTGCCAGCAACGACTGGACTCGGGGAGATACGCAGTATTTT. The encoded protein is CASNDWTRGDTQYF.

The chain combines TRBV18 with TRBJ2-5, with TRBD1 identical over 8 bases. The length of the CDR3 is 15 residues. Germline CDR1 and CDR2: KGHSH and LQKENI. V shed 3 bases and J 3 bases; nucleotides not matched to a gene: 6. CDR3 sequence: CASSPGQGMEETQYF. Here the CDR3 DNA reads TGTGCCAGCTCACCTGGACAGGGTATGGAAGAGACCCAGTACTTC. Together with reference TRBV18 and TRBJ2-5, the CDR3 gives the full variable domain: NAGVMQNPRHLVRRRGQEARLRCSPMKGHSHVYWYRQLPEEGLKFMVYLQKENIIDESGMPKERFSAEFPKEGPSILRIQQVVRGDSAAYFCASSPGQGMEETQYFGPGTRLLVL.

V gene TRBV5-1 combines with J gene TRBJ2-1, with 7 bases aligning to TRBD2. V dropped 2 bases and J dropped 1; count of bases not matched to a gene: 3. This CDR3 has 15 residues. Germline V CDR1 and CDR2: SGHRS, YFSETQ. The CDR3 DNA reads TGCGCCAGCAGCTTCAGCGGGGAATCCTACAATGAGCAGTTCTTC. Protein product: CASSFSGESYNEQFF.

This clonotype was counted at least ten times. J is TRBJ2-4 and V is TRBV15; D may match TRBD1 or TRBD2 (5 bases each). The V gene's germline CDR1 is LNHNV and CDR2 YYDKDF (reference sequence). V was shortened by 4 bases and J by 2 bases, with 6 bases between the two germline ends. CDR3 size: 13 residues. The CDR3: CATSTGPKNIQYF. CDR3 nucleotides: TGTGCCACCAGCACGGGGCCCAAAAACATTCAGTACTTC.

CDR3 sequence reads: CASSLTLAKNIQYF. The CDR3 region has the DNA TGTGCCAGCAGCTTAACTCTAGCCAAAAACATTCAGTACTTC. V usage is TRBV7-2 and J usage is TRBJ2-4; D is ambiguous. This CDR3 is built from 14 residues. Trimming left V 2 bases short and J 0 bases short, with 5 bases between. CDR1 and CDR2 from the germline V gene are SGHTA and FQGNSA.

V gene TRBV6-5 combines with J gene TRBJ2-7; D is perhaps TRBD2 (6 bases). V gave up 0 bases and J gave up 4 bases, with 13 bases separating them. The V gene's germline CDR1 is MNHEY and CDR2 SVGAGI. The CDR3 is made up of 15 amino acids. The CDR3 is CASSYSMAGRYEQYF. CDR3 bases: TGTGCCAGCAGTTACTCGATGGCGGGGAGGTACGAGCAGTACTTC.